This record concerns one T cell receptor (beta chain) sequence. Its target is not known. The data are from a study of OX40 agonist ivuxolimab in advanced cancers. Study as a whole: Clinicians treated patients with ivuxolimab, an agonistic anti-OX40 (CD134) antibody. Three patients, one with hepatocellular carcinoma and two with cutaneous melanoma, achieved partial responses. Prior anti-PD-1, anti-PD-L1 or anti-CTLA-4 therapy was allowed; 40% had some. Study-wide points: Certain nonresponders additionally had low normalized T-cell clonal expansion.

Sequenced by immunoSEQ multiplex PCR; TCRdb stores in-frame clones only, minus some. The sample has around 93,000 clones, approximately 90% seen once. The germline V gene has CDR1 LNHNV and CDR2 YYDKDF (reference sequence). V gave up 4 bases and J gave up 1 base, with 13 bases separating them. CDR3 length: 15 residues. The specimen was CD4+ or CD8+ T cells sorted from blood, collected in a trial of the OX40 agonist ivuxolimab. The TCR comes from an adult with an advanced solid tumor such as melanoma, head and neck, liver or kidney cancer. The rearrangement joins TRBV15 to TRBJ2-5; D may be TRBD1 or TRBD2 (6 bases each). This chain's CDR3 is CATSNPRGRQETQYF. The DNA for the CDR3 is TGTGCCACCAGCAACCCCCGGGGGCGCCAAGAGACCCAGTACTTC.